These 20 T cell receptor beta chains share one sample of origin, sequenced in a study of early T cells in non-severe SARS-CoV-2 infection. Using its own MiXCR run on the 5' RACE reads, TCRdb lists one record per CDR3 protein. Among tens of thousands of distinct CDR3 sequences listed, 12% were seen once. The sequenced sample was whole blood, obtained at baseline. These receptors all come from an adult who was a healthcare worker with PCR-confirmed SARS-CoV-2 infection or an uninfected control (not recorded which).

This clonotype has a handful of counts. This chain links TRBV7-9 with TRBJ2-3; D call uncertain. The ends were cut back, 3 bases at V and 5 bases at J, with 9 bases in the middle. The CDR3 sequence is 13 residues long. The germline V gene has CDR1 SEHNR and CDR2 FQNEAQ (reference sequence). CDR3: CASSFFSGDTQYF. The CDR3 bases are TGTGCCAGCAGCTTTTTCTCCGGAGATACGCAGTATTTT.

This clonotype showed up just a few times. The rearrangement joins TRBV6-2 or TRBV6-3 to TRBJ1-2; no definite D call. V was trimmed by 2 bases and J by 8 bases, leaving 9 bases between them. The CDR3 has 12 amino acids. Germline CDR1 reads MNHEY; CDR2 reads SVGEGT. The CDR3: CASSYKGYGYTF. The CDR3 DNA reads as TGTGCCAGCAGTTACAAAGGATACGGCTACACCTTC.

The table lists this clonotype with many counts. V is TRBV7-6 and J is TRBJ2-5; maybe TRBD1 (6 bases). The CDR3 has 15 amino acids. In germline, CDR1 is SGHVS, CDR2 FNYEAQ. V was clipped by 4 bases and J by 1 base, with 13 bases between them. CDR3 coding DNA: TGTGCCAGCAGCTCCCGGGACAACGCCCAAGAGACCCAGTACTTC. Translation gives CASSSRDNAQETQYF.

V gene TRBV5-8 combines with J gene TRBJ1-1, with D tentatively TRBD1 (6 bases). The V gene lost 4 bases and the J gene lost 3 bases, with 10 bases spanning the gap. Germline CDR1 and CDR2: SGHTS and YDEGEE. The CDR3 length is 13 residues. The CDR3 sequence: CASSRTDYTEAFF. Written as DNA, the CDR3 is TGTGCCAGCAGCCGGACAGATTACACTGAAGCTTTCTTT.

CDR3 in amino acids: CASSSHLNTEAFF. CDR3 bases: TGCGCCAGCAGCTCCCACCTAAACACTGAAGCTTTCTTT. The gene calls are TRBV5-1 and TRBJ1-1; unclear D gene. The CDR3 is 13 residues long. Germline lookup yields CDR1 SGHRS and CDR2 YFSETQ. The ends were cut back, 3 bases at V and 2 bases at J, with 8 bases in the middle. Full variable domain (missing parts from reference TRBV5-1 and TRBJ1-1): KAGVTQTPRYLIKTRGQQVTLSCSPISGHRSVSWYQQTPGQGLQFLFEYFSETQRNKGNFPGRFSGRQFSNSRSEMNVSTLELGDSALYLCASSSHLNTEAFFGQGTRLTVV.

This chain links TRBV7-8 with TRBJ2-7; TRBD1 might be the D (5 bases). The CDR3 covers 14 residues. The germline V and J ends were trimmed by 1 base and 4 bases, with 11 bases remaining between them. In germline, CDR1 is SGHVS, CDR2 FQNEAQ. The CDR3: CASSLEVRAYEQYF. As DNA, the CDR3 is TGTGCCAGCAGCTTAGAGGTCAGGGCTTACGAGCAGTACTTC.

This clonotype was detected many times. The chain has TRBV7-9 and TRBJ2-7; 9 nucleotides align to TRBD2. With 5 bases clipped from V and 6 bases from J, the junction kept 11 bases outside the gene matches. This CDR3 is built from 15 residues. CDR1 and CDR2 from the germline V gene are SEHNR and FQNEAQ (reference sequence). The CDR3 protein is CASSPSNSGSAEQYF. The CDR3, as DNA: TGTGCCAGCAGCCCCTCTAATAGCGGGAGCGCCGAGCAGTACTTC.

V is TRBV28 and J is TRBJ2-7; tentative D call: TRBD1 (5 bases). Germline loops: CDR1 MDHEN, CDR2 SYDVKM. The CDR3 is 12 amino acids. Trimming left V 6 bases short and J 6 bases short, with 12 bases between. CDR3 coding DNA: TGTGCCAGCAGCCTCAGGGTTGGCGAGCAGTACTTC. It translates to CASSLRVGEQYF.

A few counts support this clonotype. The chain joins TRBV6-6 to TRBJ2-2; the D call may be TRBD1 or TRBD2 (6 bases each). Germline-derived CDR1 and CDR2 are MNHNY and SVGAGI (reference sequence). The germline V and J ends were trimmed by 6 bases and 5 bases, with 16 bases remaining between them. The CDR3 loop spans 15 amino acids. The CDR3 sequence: CASSPRGGLTGELFF. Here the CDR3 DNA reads TGTGCCAGCAGCCCCCGAGGGGGGCTGACCGGGGAGCTGTTTTTT.

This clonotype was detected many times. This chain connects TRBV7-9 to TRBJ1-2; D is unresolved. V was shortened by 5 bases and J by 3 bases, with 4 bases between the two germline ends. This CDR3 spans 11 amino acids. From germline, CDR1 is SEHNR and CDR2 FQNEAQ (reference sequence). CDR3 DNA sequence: TGTGCCAGCAGCCGAGACTATGGCTACACCTTC. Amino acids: CASSRDYGYTF.

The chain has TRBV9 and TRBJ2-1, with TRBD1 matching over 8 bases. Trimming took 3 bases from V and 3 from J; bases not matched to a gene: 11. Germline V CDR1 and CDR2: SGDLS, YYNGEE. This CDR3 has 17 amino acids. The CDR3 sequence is CASSATAGTGVYNEQFF. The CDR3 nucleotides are TGTGCCAGCAGCGCAACTGCCGGGACAGGTGTCTACAATGAGCAGTTCTTC.

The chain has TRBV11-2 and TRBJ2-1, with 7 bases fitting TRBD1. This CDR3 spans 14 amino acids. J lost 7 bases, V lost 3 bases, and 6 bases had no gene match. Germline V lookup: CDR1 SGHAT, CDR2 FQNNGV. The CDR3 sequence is CASSFSRGSNEQFF. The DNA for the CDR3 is TGTGCCAGCAGCTTTTCCAGGGGGTCGAATGAGCAGTTCTTC. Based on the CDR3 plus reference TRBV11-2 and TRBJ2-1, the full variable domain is EAGVAQSPRYKIIEKRQSVAFWCNPISGHATLYWYQQILGQGPKLLIQFQNNGVVDDSQLPKDRFSAERLKGVDSTLKIQPAKLEDSAVYLCASSFSRGSNEQFFGPGTRLTVL.

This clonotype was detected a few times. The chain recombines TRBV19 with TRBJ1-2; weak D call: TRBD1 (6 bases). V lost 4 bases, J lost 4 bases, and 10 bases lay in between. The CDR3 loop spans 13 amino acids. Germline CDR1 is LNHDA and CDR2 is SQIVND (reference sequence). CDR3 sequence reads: CASSTLDSYGYTF. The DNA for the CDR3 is TGTGCCAGTAGTACCCTGGACAGCTATGGCTACACCTTC.

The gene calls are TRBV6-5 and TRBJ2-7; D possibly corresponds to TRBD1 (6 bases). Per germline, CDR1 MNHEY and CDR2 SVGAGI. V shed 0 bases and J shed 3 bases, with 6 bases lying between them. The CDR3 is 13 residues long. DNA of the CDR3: TGTGCCAGCAGTTACTCCAGGGGCTACGAGCAGTACTTC. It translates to CASSYSRGYEQYF.

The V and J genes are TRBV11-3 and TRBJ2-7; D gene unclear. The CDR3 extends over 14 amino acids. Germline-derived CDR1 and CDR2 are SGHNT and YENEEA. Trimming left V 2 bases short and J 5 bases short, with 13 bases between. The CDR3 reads CASSLRPGGNEQYF. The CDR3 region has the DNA TGTGCCAGCAGCTTAAGGCCAGGCGGAAACGAGCAGTACTTC.

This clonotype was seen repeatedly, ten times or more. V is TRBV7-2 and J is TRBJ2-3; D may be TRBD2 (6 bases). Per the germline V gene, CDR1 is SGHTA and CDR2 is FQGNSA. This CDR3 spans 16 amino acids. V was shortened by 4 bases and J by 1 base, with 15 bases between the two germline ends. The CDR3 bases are TGTGCCAGCAGCTATGGGTACGGCGGGGGCACAGATACGCAGTATTTT. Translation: CASSYGYGGGTDTQYF.

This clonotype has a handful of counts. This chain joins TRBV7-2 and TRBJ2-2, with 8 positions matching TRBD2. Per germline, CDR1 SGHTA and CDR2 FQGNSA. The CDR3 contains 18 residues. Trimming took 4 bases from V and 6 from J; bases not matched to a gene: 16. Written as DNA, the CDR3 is TGTGCCAGCAGCTCCCTCATGACGGGAGGGAGCGTTGCCGGGGAGCTGTTTTTT. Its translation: CASSSLMTGGSVAGELFF. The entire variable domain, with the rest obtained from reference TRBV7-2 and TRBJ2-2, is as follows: GAGVSQSPSNKVTEKGKDVELRCDPISGHTALYWYRQSLGQGLEFLIYFQGNSAPDKSGLPSDRFSAERTGGSVSTLTIQRTQQEDSAVYLCASSSLMTGGSVAGELFFGEGSRLTVL.

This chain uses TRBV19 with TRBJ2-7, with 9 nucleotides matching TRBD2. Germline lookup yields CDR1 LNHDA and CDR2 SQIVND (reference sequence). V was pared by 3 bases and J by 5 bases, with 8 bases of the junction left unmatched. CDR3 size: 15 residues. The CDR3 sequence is CASSIMVAGVNEQYF. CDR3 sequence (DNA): TGTGCCAGTAGTATCATGGTAGCGGGAGTAAACGAGCAGTACTTC.

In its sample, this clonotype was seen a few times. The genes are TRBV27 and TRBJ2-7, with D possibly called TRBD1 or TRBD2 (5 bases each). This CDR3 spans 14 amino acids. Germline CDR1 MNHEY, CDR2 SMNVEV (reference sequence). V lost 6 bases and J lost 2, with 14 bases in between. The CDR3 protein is CASRPPGATYEQYF. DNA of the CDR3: TGTGCCAGCAGGCCTCCCGGGGCCACCTACGAGCAGTACTTC.

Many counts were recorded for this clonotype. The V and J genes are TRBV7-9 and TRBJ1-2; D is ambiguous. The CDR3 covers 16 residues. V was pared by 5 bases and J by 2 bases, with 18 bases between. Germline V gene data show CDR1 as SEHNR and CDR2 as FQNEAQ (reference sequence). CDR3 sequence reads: CASSDGPRKVNYGYTF. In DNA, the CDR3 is TGTGCCAGCAGCGATGGGCCTAGGAAAGTAAACTATGGCTACACCTTC.